These 24 T cell receptor beta chains originate from one sample sequenced in a study of blood T cell repertoires in COVID-19. Using immunoSEQ multiplex PCR, the repertoire was profiled, and TCRdb retains in-frame clones only, with some absent. The table has 150,000 to 200,000 clones, roughly 84% seen once. The specimen was PBMCs or T cells enriched from blood (not recorded which). The source of these receptors is a man aged 45-65 years who had recovered from COVID-19.

The chain combines TRBV19 with TRBJ1-1; a weak D match, TRBD1 (6 bases). Trimming left V 4 bases short and J 0 bases short, with 6 bases between. CDR1 and CDR2 (germline): LNHDA, SQIVND (reference sequence). The CDR3 runs 13 residues. The CDR3 reads CASSRDMNTEAFF. For the CDR3, the DNA is TGTGCCAGTAGTAGGGACATGAACACTGAAGCTTTCTTT.

The gene calls are TRBV7-2 and TRBJ2-1; D may be TRBD2 (6 bases). Trimming stripped 5 bases from V and 6 bases from J, with 14 bases between. The length of the CDR3 is 14 residues. In germline, CDR1 is SGHTA, CDR2 FQGNSA. The CDR3 region is CASSAGLPINEQFF. Here the CDR3 DNA reads TGTGCCAGCAGCGCGGGACTTCCGATCAATGAGCAGTTCTTC.

This clone was seen a single time. The V gene is TRBV18, the J gene TRBJ1-6, with a tentative D call TRBD1 (6 bases). Trimming removed 3 bases at V and 5 bases at J, with 14 bases between. The CDR3 loop spans 16 amino acids. Germline CDR1 reads KGHSH; CDR2 reads LQKENI. CDR3 DNA sequence: TGTGCCAGCTCACCGTCCCAGGGACAAAATAATTCACCCCTCCACTTT. Protein: CASSPSQGQNNSPLHF.

The chain recombines TRBV7-3 with TRBJ1-2, with 8 bases fitting TRBD1. J lost 8 bases, V lost 3 bases, and 8 bases had no gene match. The CDR3 totals 14 residues. Per the germline V gene, CDR1 is SGHTA and CDR2 is FQGTGA. CDR3 region: CASSFDRGGGGYTF. The CDR3 DNA reads TGTGCCAGCAGCTTCGACAGGGGAGGAGGAGGCTACACCTTC.

J is TRBJ1-6 and V is TRBV5-1; 8 bases fit TRBD1. This CDR3 is built from 16 residues. V lost 1 base to trimming and J lost 10 bases; unmatched junction nucleotides: 10. Germline values: CDR1 SGHRS, CDR2 YFSETQ. The CDR3 region is CASSLSRTGSGSPLHF. The DNA of the CDR3 is TGCGCCAGCAGCTTGTCCCGGACAGGGTCTGGATCACCCCTCCACTTT.

Of note for this clone: One junction end does not reproduce the germline sequence, and a read error may be involved. The genes are TRBV5-1 and TRBJ2-3; 7 bases fit TRBD1. The germline CDR1 and CDR2 sequences are SGHRS and YFSETQ. CDR3 length equals 13 residues. The chain's CDR3 is CASSFTGTETQYF. The CDR3 DNA reads TGCGCCAGCAGCTTTACCGGGACAGAAACGCAGTATTTT.

The V call is TRBV19, the J call TRBJ2-2, with 8 bases fitting TRBD2. J lost 2 bases, V lost 3 bases, and 5 bases had no gene match. Per the germline V gene, CDR1 is LNHDA and CDR2 is SQIVND (reference sequence). The CDR3 totals 16 residues. The CDR3 DNA reads TGTGCCAGTAGTATTAGACTAGCGATTAACACCGGGGAGCTGTTTTTT. It yields the protein CASSIRLAINTGELFF.

V usage is TRBV4-1 and J usage is TRBJ1-5; the D is unclear. V was trimmed by 1 base and J by 1 base, leaving 11 bases between them. This CDR3 has 16 amino acids. CDR1 is MGHRA and CDR2 is YSYEKL in the germline V gene. DNA of the CDR3: TGCGCCAGCAGCCAAGCGACGTCACAGAGCAATCAGCCCCAGCATTTT. Translated, it gives CASSQATSQSNQPQHF.

V gene TRBV4-1 combines with J gene TRBJ2-2, with D uncertain. V lost 3 bases and J lost 7, with 9 bases in between. Germline CDR1 and CDR2: MGHRA and YSYEKL. There are 13 residues in the CDR3. CDR3 region: CASSHDIDGELFF. The DNA of the CDR3 is TGCGCCAGCAGCCATGACATTGACGGGGAGCTGTTTTTT.

The sample holds a few counts of this clone. V gene TRBV5-1 combines with J gene TRBJ2-3; D might be TRBD1 (6 bases). This CDR3 has 14 residues. V dropped 4 bases and J dropped 6 bases, with 15 bases sitting between them. Germline V CDR1 and CDR2: SGHRS, YFSETQ. The CDR3 DNA reads as TGCGCCAGCAGCCCCCAGGGGTCCTCTGATACGCAGTATTTT. Translated, it gives CASSPQGSSDTQYF.

The rearrangement uses TRBV12-5 and TRBJ2-2; 9 bases are a match to TRBD1. J lost 6 bases, V lost 1 base, and 6 bases had no gene match. The CDR3 is made up of 16 amino acids. The germline gives CDR1 LGHNT, CDR2 FRNRAP. The CDR3 region has the DNA TGTGCTAGTGGTTTGGCGGGACAGGGCGTTTCCGGGGAGCTGTTTTTT. It translates to CASGLAGQGVSGELFF.

The chain is built from TRBV9 and TRBJ1-1; no clear D. Between the trimmed V and J ends, which lost 0 bases and 2 bases, there was a span of 20 bases. The CDR3 loop spans 18 amino acids. Germline CDR1 and CDR2: SGDLS and YYNGEE. Here the CDR3 reads CASSVAPLWAGTNTEAFF. For the CDR3, the DNA is TGTGCCAGCAGCGTAGCGCCTCTCTGGGCAGGAACAAACACTGAAGCTTTCTTT. The entire variable domain, with the rest obtained from reference TRBV9 and TRBJ1-1, is as follows: DSGVTQTPKHLITATGQRVTLRCSPRSGDLSVYWYQQSLDQGLQFLIQYYNGEERAKGNILERFSAQQFPDLHSELNLSSLELGDSALYFCASSVAPLWAGTNTEAFFGQGTRLTVV.

This clone was observed a few times. The chain uses TRBV29-1 and TRBJ1-2; possibly TRBD1 for D (5 bases). The CDR3 is 12 residues long. CDR1 is SQVTM and CDR2 is ANQGSEA in the germline V gene. With 6 bases removed from V and 2 bases from J, the gap between germline ends came to 10 bases. The CDR3 reads CSVAGRNYGYTF. The CDR3 nucleotides read TGCAGCGTGGCAGGGAGGAACTATGGCTACACCTTC.

The chain links TRBV5-1 to TRBJ2-3; 7 bases fit TRBD1. This CDR3 has 15 residues. The germline V gene encodes CDR1 SGHRS and CDR2 YFSETQ. Trimming cost V 0 bases and J 2 bases; bases outside gene matches: 3. The DNA of the CDR3 is TGCGCCAGCAGCTTGGCCACAGGGGACACAGATACGCAGTATTTT. Its translation is CASSLATGDTDTQYF.

This chain connects TRBV12-3 or TRBV12-4 to TRBJ2-5; D possibly corresponds to TRBD1 (6 bases). V was pared by 6 bases and J by 2 bases, with 10 bases between. The CDR3 loop spans 13 amino acids. CDR3 bases: TGTGCCAGCAGGCGGACAGCTCAAGAGACCCAGTACTTC. Protein: CASRRTAQETQYF.

The chain combines TRBV19 with TRBJ1-2; D ambiguous. V lost 4 bases to trimming and J lost 0 bases, with 9 bases between them. The CDR3 has 14 amino acids. Germline-derived CDR1 and CDR2 are LNHDA and SQIVND (reference sequence). This chain's CDR3 is CASSKAPANYGYTF. The CDR3 DNA reads as TGTGCCAGTAGTAAAGCCCCGGCTAACTATGGCTACACCTTC.

J is TRBJ1-5 and V is TRBV7-5; TRBD1, the D gene given by the table, was not confirmed from the DNA. TRBV7-5 is listed as a pseudogene. This CDR3 contains 17 residues. The CDR3 DNA sequence: TGTGCCAGAAGCGCCAGGGGGGACCCTTATAGCAATCAGCCCCAGCATTTT. Its protein product is CARSARGDPYSNQPQHF.

This clone has a handful of counts. The rearrangement uses TRBV7-8 and TRBJ2-2; perhaps TRBD2 as D (6 bases). This CDR3 comprises 13 residues. V shed 7 bases and J shed 6 bases, with 12 bases lying between them. Germline V gives CDR1 SGHVS, CDR2 FQNEAQ. Here the CDR3 reads CASKWGEPGELFF. The CDR3 region has the DNA TGTGCCAGCAAGTGGGGGGAACCCGGGGAGCTGTTTTTT.

V usage is TRBV5-6 and J usage is TRBJ1-4; D call uncertain. The CDR3 runs 12 residues. Trimming shortened V by 1 base and J by 8 bases, and 6 bases separated the two germline ends. Germline lookup yields CDR1 SGHDT and CDR2 YYEEEE. The CDR3 DNA is TGTGCCAGCAGCTTGCCACAGGAAAAACTGTTTTTT. This sequence encodes CASSLPQEKLFF.

This clone showed up just a few times. The chain joins TRBV7-9 to TRBJ1-4; 10 nucleotides line up with TRBD1. The germline gives CDR1 SEHNR, CDR2 FQNEAQ (reference sequence). This CDR3 is built from 15 residues. V shed 5 bases, J shed 7 bases, and the junction held 7 bases outside the gene matches. CDR3 sequence: CASSAQTGGGEKLFF. The CDR3 DNA reads as TGTGCCAGCAGCGCCCAGACAGGGGGCGGTGAAAAACTGTTTTTT.

The V call is TRBV14, the J call TRBJ2-5; 8 bases match TRBD1. Germline lookup yields CDR1 SGHDN and CDR2 FVKESK. The CDR3 has 15 amino acids. V trimming: 4 bases; J trimming: 4 bases; junction bases outside the gene matches: 8. CDR3 loop: CASSRQGARGETQYF. DNA for the CDR3: TGTGCCAGCAGCCGTCAGGGGGCGAGGGGAGAGACCCAGTACTTC.

The CDR3 sequence is CASSPTWTARGLNYGYTF. CDR3 nucleotide sequence: TGTGCCAGCAGCCCCACTTGGACGGCCCGAGGACTAAACTATGGCTACACCTTC. The rearrangement links TRBV7-2 to TRBJ1-2; D is uncertain. From germline, CDR1 is SGHTA and CDR2 FQGNSA. V was cut by 5 bases and J by 2 bases, with 24 bases left in between. CDR3 size: 18 residues.

V gene TRBV6-5 combines with J gene TRBJ1-5; TRBD1 agrees at 7 bases. Germline loops: CDR1 MNHEY, CDR2 SVGAGI. The CDR3 runs to 15 residues. Unmatched junction bases numbered 5, after V lost 5 bases and J lost 1 base. CDR3: CASSHTGASNQPQHF. In DNA form, the CDR3 reads TGTGCCAGCAGTCATACAGGGGCGAGCAATCAGCCCCAGCATTTT.

The J gene is TRBJ1-1, the V gene TRBV6-5; a weak D match, TRBD1 (6 bases). Germline loops: CDR1 MNHEY, CDR2 SVGAGI. The CDR3 has 13 amino acids. The V and J ends lost 7 bases and 5 bases respectively, with 14 bases between them. The CDR3 bases are TGTGCCAGCAAGGGGAAGGGGGAGACTGAAGCTTTCTTT. This translates into CASKGKGETEAFF.